This is a list of T cell receptor beta chains from one sample in a study of CD8+ T cells in alopecia areata. Sequencing was performed with immunoSEQ multiplex PCR; in TCRdb, only in-frame clones are kept and a portion is missing. The data hold 130,000 to 150,000 clones, with less than 75% observed a single time. Input material: CD8+ T cells sorted from blood. The receptor set was obtained from a human donor in good health. CDR3s leave out the opening cysteine and the closing phenylalanine or tryptophan. A D gene is named only where the DNA matches it firmly. Part of the rows lack a size; the others show once, few, many or a class for expanded clones.

>-|TRBV29-1|TRBJ2-3|-
SVPLRGGGTDTQY
>-|TRBV13|TRBJ2-7|-
ASSLGGREQY
>few|TRBV7-9|TRBJ1-5|-
ASSLGPSVSQPQH
>-|TRBV27|TRBJ2-1|-
ASSNSDPALYNEQF
>-|TRBV21-1|TRBJ2-2|-
ASTEETSGNGPNTGELF
>few|TRBV29-1|TRBJ1-2|TRBD1
SVPATGTMDYT
>-|TRBV11-2|TRBJ2-7|-
ASSLEAGGTGLYEQY
>few|TRBV28|TRBJ2-1|TRBD2
ASSLISGGYNEQF
>few|TRBV23-1|TRBJ2-5|-
ASTREFKEETQY
>-|TRBV4-1|TRBJ2-7|TRBD2
ASSQTSGSNYEQY
>few|TRBV11-3|TRBJ2-5|TRBD1
ASSYGQGSEETQY
>-|TRBV9|TRBJ2-1|TRBD1
ASSAQGAINEQF
>-|TRBV6-6|TRBJ1-1|-
ASSYGGTEAF
>-|TRBV5-1|TRBJ2-5|-
ASSPGGVPAEY
>-|TRBV7-9|TRBJ2-7|-
ASSSTRTTTSYEQY
>-|TRBV25-1|TRBJ2-5|TRBD2
ASTRLEREGRETQY
>-|TRBV6-6|TRBJ2-7|TRBD2
ASSYSGGRSWEQY
>-|TRBV28|TRBJ2-7|TRBD2
ASSPAGRGDEQY
>once|TRBV25-1|TRBJ1-1|-
ASSEVGQIEAF
>-|TRBV4-1|TRBJ2-1|TRBD1
ASKGQGGYNEQF
>-|TRBV5-1|TRBJ2-1|-
ASRLAVYNEQF
>few|TRBV7-9|TRBJ2-1|-
ASSYVVLLDNEQF
>-|TRBV2|TRBJ1-5|TRBD1
ASSVTTGGFSQPQH
>-|TRBV6-4|TRBJ2-1|TRBD2
ASSPSGRDEQF
>-|TRBV27|TRBJ2-7|TRBD2
ASSPRTSGAYEQY
>few|TRBV29-1|TRBJ2-7|TRBD1
SARTGSAYEQY
>-|TRBV6-6|TRBJ2-3|-
ASSYLVSTDTQY
>few|TRBV29-1|TRBJ2-1|-
SVEGVSSYNEQF
>-|TRBV7-4|TRBJ2-3|TRBD2
ASSFLTSDGDTQY
>-|TRBV4-1|TRBJ2-1|TRBD2
ASSPPGLADNEQF
>-|TRBV4-1|TRBJ2-7|-
ASSQDAERYEQY
>-|TRBV9|TRBJ2-3|TRBD2
ASSVTGRAVDTQY
>-|TRBV29-1|TRBJ2-1|TRBD1
SVDGVQGENYNEQF
>-|TRBV27|TRBJ2-2|-
ASSFGNTGELF
>-|TRBV11-2|TRBJ2-7|-
ASSFTGSHEQY
>few|TRBV29-1|TRBJ1-2|TRBD1
SAEDRDGYT
>-|TRBV6-5|TRBJ2-3|-
ASHTGVPTDTQY
>-|TRBV6-5|TRBJ2-7|-
ASRIGVRANYEQY
>-|TRBV5-4|TRBJ2-5|-
ASSSRSGQETQY
>-|TRBV9|TRBJ1-1|TRBD1
ASSNEDRGNTEAF
>few|TRBV5-6|TRBJ2-1|-
ASTMHRSGSEDDEQF
>-|TRBV29-1|-|-
SVELDSTYEQY
>-|TRBV23-1|TRBJ1-2|-
ASSHALDRMSNYGYT
>-|TRBV5-1|TRBJ2-2|TRBD2
ASSPLLAGNTGELF
>-|TRBV7-9|TRBJ1-1|-
ASSPHRGNTEAF
>-|TRBV29-1|TRBJ2-1|-
SVASSTYNEQF
>-|TRBV7-6|TRBJ2-1|TRBD1
ASSDRGPHNEQF
>-|TRBV7-9|TRBJ2-1|-
ASSYHPEGPDYNEQF
>-|TRBV7-9|TRBJ2-3|TRBD2
ASSSLAGGDVSTTDTQY
>-|TRBV9|TRBJ2-1|-
ASSVEGTAYNEQF
>once|TRBV30|TRBJ2-7|-
AWSAAGRYEQY
>-|TRBV6-1|TRBJ2-3|TRBD2
ASSRLAGAPDTQY
>once|TRBV5-6|TRBJ2-7|-
ASSQDLGEQY
>many|TRBV2|TRBJ2-7|-
ATTRGGSYEQY